The T cell receptor beta chain under discussion was sequenced for a study of blood T cell repertoires in COVID-19. This CDR3 spans 16 amino acids. The V gene end was trimmed by 3 bases and the J gene end by 2 bases; junction bases not matched to a gene: 6. CDR1 is LNHDA, CDR2 SQIVND, per germline (reference sequence). Using immunoSEQ multiplex PCR, the repertoire was profiled, and TCRdb retains in-frame clones only, with some absent. The sample has 260,000 or so clones, 83% seen once; the top ten hold around 3.5%. The cohort comprised adults aged 18 to 89 years residing in about 25 US areas. Exposed participants came across a COVID-19 case within 2 weeks before study entry.

What was sequenced was PBMCs or T cells enriched from blood (not recorded which). The receptor was isolated from a woman in her thirties or forties who had been exposed to COVID-19. This sequence joins TRBV19 and TRBJ2-1; TRBD1 matches 8 bases. CDR3 DNA: TGTGCCAGTAGTATCGGGGGACAGGTTACCTACAATGAGCAGTTCTTC. Translating gives CASSIGGQVTYNEQFF.